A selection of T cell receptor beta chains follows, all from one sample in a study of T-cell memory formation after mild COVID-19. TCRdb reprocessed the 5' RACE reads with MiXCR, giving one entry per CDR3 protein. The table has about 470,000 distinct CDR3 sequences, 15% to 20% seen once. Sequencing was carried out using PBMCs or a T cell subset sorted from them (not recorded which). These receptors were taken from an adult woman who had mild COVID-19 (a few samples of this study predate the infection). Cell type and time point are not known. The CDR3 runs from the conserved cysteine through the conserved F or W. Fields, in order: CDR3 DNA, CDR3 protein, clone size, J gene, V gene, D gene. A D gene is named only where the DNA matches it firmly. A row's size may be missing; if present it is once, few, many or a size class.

CDR3nt: TGTGCCAGCAGCTCAGGGACAGGGGACTATGGCTACACCTTC
CDR3aa: CASSSGTGDYGYTF
abundance: many
j_gene: TRBJ1-2
v_gene: TRBV7-9
d_gene: TRBD1

CDR3nt: TGTGCCAGCTCACCTGGAAGCCCCCGAGCCCCTGAGCAGTTCTTC
CDR3aa: CASSPGSPRAPEQFF
abundance: few
j_gene: TRBJ2-1
v_gene: TRBV18
d_gene: .

CDR3nt: TGCGCCAGCAGCCAGGACAGTCAGTCCTACAATGAGCAGTTCTTC
CDR3aa: CASSQDSQSYNEQFF
abundance: few
j_gene: TRBJ2-1
v_gene: TRBV5-1
d_gene: .

CDR3nt: TGTGCCAGCAGCTTATTCTGGAATGAGCAGTTCTTC
CDR3aa: CASSLFWNEQFF
abundance: .
j_gene: TRBJ2-1
v_gene: TRBV7-2
d_gene: .

CDR3nt: TGTGCCATCAGTGAGAGGGAGGCAATATACAATGAGCAGTTCTTC
CDR3aa: CAISEREAIYNEQFF
abundance: few
j_gene: TRBJ2-1
v_gene: TRBV10-3
d_gene: .

CDR3nt: TGTGCCAGCAGACAGGGGAACTCTGGAAACACCATATATTTT
CDR3aa: CASRQGNSGNTIYF
abundance: few
j_gene: TRBJ1-3
v_gene: TRBV6-1
d_gene: TRBD1

CDR3nt: TGTGCCAGCAGCCAAGGTGGGCTAGCCCGAGATACGCAGTATTTT
CDR3aa: CASSQGGLARDTQYF
abundance: .
j_gene: TRBJ2-3
v_gene: TRBV4-2
d_gene: .

CDR3nt: TGTGCCAGTAGACCGGCGGGAGCTTACAATGAGCAGTTCTTC
CDR3aa: CASRPAGAYNEQFF
abundance: few
j_gene: TRBJ2-1
v_gene: TRBV19
d_gene: TRBD2

CDR3nt: TGCGCCAGCCGCCAAGGATACAGGGAGGAGACCCAGTACTTC
CDR3aa: CASRQGYREETQYF
abundance: many
j_gene: TRBJ2-5
v_gene: TRBV5-1
d_gene: .

CDR3nt: TGTGCCACCAGTGATTTGCATCGGGGCACCGGGGAGCTGTTTTTT
CDR3aa: CATSDLHRGTGELFF
abundance: many
j_gene: TRBJ2-2
v_gene: TRBV24-1
d_gene: .

CDR3nt: TGCGCCAGCAGCCAACTTGTGACAGGGAACCTTGAGGCTTTCTTT
CDR3aa: CASSQLVTGNLEAFF
abundance: .
j_gene: TRBJ1-1
v_gene: TRBV4-1
d_gene: TRBD1

CDR3nt: TGTGCCTCCCAACACGGCCGCTTGTACCAAGAGACCCAGTACTTC
CDR3aa: CASQHGRLYQETQYF
abundance: few
j_gene: TRBJ2-5
v_gene: TRBV30
d_gene: .